The sequence of this T cell receptor (beta chain) was determined in a study of monozygotic twins with cystic fibrosis. V lost 5 bases to trimming and J lost 5 bases, with 18 bases between them. Germline loops: CDR1 MNHNS, CDR2 SASEGT. The CDR3 sequence is 15 residues long. Libraries were prepared by immunoSEQ multiplex PCR; TCRdb keeps only in-frame clonotypes and omits some of them. The data hold fewer than 25,000 clones, with just under 90% observed a single time. The specimen sequenced was blood. The clonotype was recovered from a woman aged 30 to 39 with cystic fibrosis. The chain joins TRBV6-1 to TRBJ2-5, with a tentative D call TRBD2 (6 bases). The CDR3 protein is CASSPTRDSPETQYF. The CDR3 bases are TGTGCCAGCAGTCCAACGAGGGACTCTCCGGAGACCCAGTACTTC.